This T cell receptor beta chain was retrieved from a study of PD-L1 blockade in urothelial cancer. The CDR3 is 16 residues long. Germline V gene data show CDR1 as MGHDK and CDR2 as SYGVNS. V was clipped by 8 bases and J by 6 bases; unmatched bases: 9. The sample's time point: peripheral blood 6 weeks after treatment start. The method was immunoSEQ multiplex PCR; TCRdb's version includes in-frame clones alone and lacks a portion of them. The sample shows about 43,000 clones, about 83% of them seen only once. The chain recombines TRBV25-1 with TRBJ1-6, with 11 bases that match TRBD1. The origin of this receptor is a man aged 55-75 years with urothelial cancer. The sequenced sample was PBMCs, obtained around atezolizumab (anti-PD-L1) treatment. The DNA of the CDR3 is TGTGCCAGCGGGTTTGGGACAGGGGGGCCTAATTCACCCCTCCACTTT. It yields the protein CASGFGTGGPNSPLHF.